Listed below are T cell receptor beta chains from one sample, sequenced in a study of shared clonotypes between healthy human individuals. Profiled with immunoSEQ multiplex PCR; TCRdb holds only in-frame clones, not every one. The sample lists a few million clones, roughly 93% occurring once. Sequencing was done on a sample of naive CD8+ T cells from PBMCs. These receptors were taken from a man between 18 and 29 years old in good health. Some clones in this sample may be carry-over from other donors' samples. The CDR3 runs from the conserved cysteine through the conserved F or W.

V: TRBV7-2
J: TRBJ2-3
CDR3: CASSLLIRREVINTQYF

V: TRBV10-3
J: TRBJ1-1
CDR3: CAISPARSGPTEAFF

V: TRBV19
J: TRBJ1-1
CDR3: CASSTGRRTEAFF

V: TRBV9
J: TRBJ2-1
CDR3: CASSPGDLDDEQFF

V: TRBV27
J: TRBJ2-7
CDR3: CASSSGQGIYEQYF

V: TRBV4-2
J: TRBJ1-2
CDR3: CASSQDLGGGPGYTF

V: TRBV13
J: TRBJ2-7
CDR3: CASSPGRGIYEQYF

V: TRBV11-2
J: TRBJ1-4
CDR3: CASSLVSEKLFF

V: TRBV28
J: TRBJ2-3
CDR3: CASSRLDTQYF

V: TRBV13
J: TRBJ1-2
CDR3: CASSPWGGQGIYGYTF

V: TRBV15
J: TRBJ1-4
CDR3: CATSRGGLNEKLFF

V: TRBV19
J: TRBJ2-7
CDR3: CASSPGLGPSYEQYF

V: TRBV4-1
J: TRBJ2-7
CDR3: CASSQGDIPYEQYF

V: TRBV11-2
J: TRBJ2-7
CDR3: CASSLRSGSYEQYF

V: TRBV12-2
J: TRBJ2-4
CDR3: CASRLVRVDRADIAKNIQYF

V: TRBV6-1
J: TRBJ2-7
CDR3: CASGVRDRGSREQYF

V: TRBV28
J: TRBJ2-2
CDR3: CAAHDGQPNTGELFF

V: TRBV7-9
J: TRBJ2-7
CDR3: CASSGVGIKSSYEQYF

V: TRBV6-5
J: TRBJ1-1
CDR3: CASSLTHTGRTEAFF

V: TRBV5-1
J: TRBJ2-7
CDR3: CASSLLTGRSYEQYF

V: TRBV5-6
J: TRBJ2-1
CDR3: CASSLAGQGNNEQFF

V: TRBV4-3
J: TRBJ2-1
CDR3: CASRSGTGRDNEQFF

V: TRBV19
J: TRBJ1-2
CDR3: CASRPKISNYGYTF

V: TRBV27
J: TRBJ1-1
CDR3: CASSLRGVTEAFF

V: TRBV4-1
J: TRBJ2-1
CDR3: CASSERQGGSWYEQFF

V: TRBV28
J: TRBJ2-5
CDR3: CASSYTGGAETQYF

V: TRBV9
J: TRBJ1-2
CDR3: CASSVGGPGQGTNYGYTF

V: TRBV2
J: TRBJ1-2
CDR3: CASSDGQGSYGYTF

V: TRBV4-1
J: TRBJ2-7
CDR3: CASSQDPKFGTDSYEQYF

V: TRBV7-9
J: TRBJ1-2
CDR3: CASSDSTNYGYTF

V: TRBV27
J: TRBJ2-2
CDR3: CASSLGSRPGELFF

V: TRBV5-6
J: TRBJ2-1
CDR3: CASSFTSGFNEQFF

V: TRBV19
J: TRBJ2-2
CDR3: CASNEARGTTGELFF

V: TRBV19
J: TRBJ1-1
CDR3: CASSTDVLNTEAFF

V: TRBV6-1
J: TRBJ1-2
CDR3: CASSGNIPNYGYTF

V: TRBV7-9
J: TRBJ2-2
CDR3: CASSGSGELFF

V: TRBV5-6
J: TRBJ1-4
CDR3: CASSLANWDSLPGEKLFF

V: TRBV15
J: TRBJ2-7
CDR3: CATSRAGGHEQYF

V: TRBV7-9
J: TRBJ2-7
CDR3: CASSSSETSGYEQYF

V: TRBV7-3
J: TRBJ2-7
CDR3: CASSPGSGSGYEQYF

V: TRBV27
J: TRBJ1-1
CDR3: CASSLRAGWNTEAFF

V: TRBV19
J: TRBJ1-1
CDR3: CASSIRGGQSTEAFF